These 7 T cell receptor beta chains came from one sample sequenced in a study of OX40 agonist ivuxolimab in advanced cancers. TCRdb's table, derived via immunoSEQ multiplex PCR, lists solely in-frame clones and lacks some. Here the sample spans over 80,000 clones, about 93% being singletons. Material: CD4+ or CD8+ T cells sorted from blood, obtained in a trial of the OX40 agonist ivuxolimab. These TCRs come from an adult with an advanced solid tumor such as melanoma, head and neck, liver or kidney cancer.

The chain links TRBV5-8 to TRBJ2-1; D might be TRBD1 or TRBD2, each matching 5 bases. This CDR3 is built from 15 residues. V lost 6 bases to trimming and J lost 4 bases, with 17 bases between them. The germline V gene encodes CDR1 SGHTS and CDR2 YDEGEE. CDR3 in DNA: TGTGCCAGCACCGCCCCCGGGACCGGATACAATGAGCAGTTCTTC. This sequence encodes CASTAPGTGYNEQFF.

The chain carries TRBV5-4 and TRBJ1-4; unclear D gene. CDR1 and CDR2 (germline): SGHNT, YYREEE (reference sequence). The CDR3 runs 17 residues. V was cut by 4 bases and J by 2 bases, with 18 bases left in between. CDR3 in DNA: TGTGCCAGCAGCCCTGGTGTGGAGGGAGGCACTAATGAAAAACTGTTTTTT. Amino acids: CASSPGVEGGTNEKLFF.

The chain has TRBV4-2 and TRBJ2-3; 9 nucleotides align to TRBD2. Germline V lookup: CDR1 LGHNA, CDR2 YNFKEQ. The CDR3 runs 18 residues. J lost 7 bases, V lost 0 bases, and 14 bases had no gene match. The CDR3 DNA reads as TGTGCCAGCAGCCAAGATCCGGCGGGGGGGCAAATCGTAAATACGCAGTATTTT. Its translation is CASSQDPAGGQIVNTQYF.

The chain employs TRBV5-1 and TRBJ1-1; TRBD1 matches 8 bases. Germline CDR1 and CDR2: SGHRS and YFSETQ. The CDR3 runs 14 residues. The V and J ends lost 3 bases and 5 bases, in that order; junction bases with no gene match: 6. This chain's CDR3 is CASSSQTGATEAFF. The CDR3 DNA reads as TGCGCCAGCAGCTCCCAGACAGGGGCGACTGAAGCTTTCTTT.

The chain carries TRBV11-2 and TRBJ1-2; D is perhaps TRBD1 (5 bases). The CDR3 runs 16 residues. Per the germline V gene, CDR1 is SGHAT and CDR2 is FQNNGV. Trimming took off 5 bases at V and 8 bases at J, with 24 bases between the two ends. CDR3 protein: CASSAATGEGVNGYTF. The CDR3 nucleotides are TGTGCCAGCAGCGCAGCTACGGGGGAGGGAGTGAACGGCTACACCTTC. Full variable domain (missing parts from reference TRBV11-2 and TRBJ1-2): EAGVAQSPRYKIIEKRQSVAFWCNPISGHATLYWYQQILGQGPKLLIQFQNNGVVDDSQLPKDRFSAERLKGVDSTLKIQPAKLEDSAVYLCASSAATGEGVNGYTFGSGTRLTVV.

The CDR3 loop is CASTSEREGTDTQYF. The CDR3 region has the DNA TGTGCCAGCACCTCCGAGCGGGAGGGCACAGATACGCAGTATTTT. V usage is TRBV19 and J usage is TRBJ2-3; 9 bases align to TRBD2. This CDR3 has 15 residues. J gave up 1 base and V 9 bases, and 8 bases lay outside the gene matches. Germline-derived CDR1 and CDR2 are LNHDA and SQIVND (reference sequence).

The chain uses TRBV7-2 and TRBJ1-2; D remains ambiguous. The CDR3 sequence is 12 residues long. Germline V gives CDR1 SGHTA, CDR2 FQGNSA. The V end lost 2 bases, the J end lost 8 bases, and 9 bases lay between the germline ends. The chain's CDR3 is CASSLRNKGYTF. The CDR3 DNA follows: TGTGCCAGCAGCTTAAGGAATAAAGGCTACACCTTC.